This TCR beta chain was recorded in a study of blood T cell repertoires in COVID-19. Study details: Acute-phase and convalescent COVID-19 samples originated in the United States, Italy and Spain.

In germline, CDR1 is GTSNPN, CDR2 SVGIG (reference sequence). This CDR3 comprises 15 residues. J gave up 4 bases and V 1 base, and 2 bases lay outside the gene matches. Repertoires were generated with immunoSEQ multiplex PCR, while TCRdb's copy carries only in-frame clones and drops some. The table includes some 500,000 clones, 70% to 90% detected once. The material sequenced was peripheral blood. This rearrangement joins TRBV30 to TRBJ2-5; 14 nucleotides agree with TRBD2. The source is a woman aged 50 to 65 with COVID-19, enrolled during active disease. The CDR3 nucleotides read TGTGCCTGGAGTGGGGGACTAGCGGGGGTAGAGACCCAGTACTTC. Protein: CAWSGGLAGVETQYF.